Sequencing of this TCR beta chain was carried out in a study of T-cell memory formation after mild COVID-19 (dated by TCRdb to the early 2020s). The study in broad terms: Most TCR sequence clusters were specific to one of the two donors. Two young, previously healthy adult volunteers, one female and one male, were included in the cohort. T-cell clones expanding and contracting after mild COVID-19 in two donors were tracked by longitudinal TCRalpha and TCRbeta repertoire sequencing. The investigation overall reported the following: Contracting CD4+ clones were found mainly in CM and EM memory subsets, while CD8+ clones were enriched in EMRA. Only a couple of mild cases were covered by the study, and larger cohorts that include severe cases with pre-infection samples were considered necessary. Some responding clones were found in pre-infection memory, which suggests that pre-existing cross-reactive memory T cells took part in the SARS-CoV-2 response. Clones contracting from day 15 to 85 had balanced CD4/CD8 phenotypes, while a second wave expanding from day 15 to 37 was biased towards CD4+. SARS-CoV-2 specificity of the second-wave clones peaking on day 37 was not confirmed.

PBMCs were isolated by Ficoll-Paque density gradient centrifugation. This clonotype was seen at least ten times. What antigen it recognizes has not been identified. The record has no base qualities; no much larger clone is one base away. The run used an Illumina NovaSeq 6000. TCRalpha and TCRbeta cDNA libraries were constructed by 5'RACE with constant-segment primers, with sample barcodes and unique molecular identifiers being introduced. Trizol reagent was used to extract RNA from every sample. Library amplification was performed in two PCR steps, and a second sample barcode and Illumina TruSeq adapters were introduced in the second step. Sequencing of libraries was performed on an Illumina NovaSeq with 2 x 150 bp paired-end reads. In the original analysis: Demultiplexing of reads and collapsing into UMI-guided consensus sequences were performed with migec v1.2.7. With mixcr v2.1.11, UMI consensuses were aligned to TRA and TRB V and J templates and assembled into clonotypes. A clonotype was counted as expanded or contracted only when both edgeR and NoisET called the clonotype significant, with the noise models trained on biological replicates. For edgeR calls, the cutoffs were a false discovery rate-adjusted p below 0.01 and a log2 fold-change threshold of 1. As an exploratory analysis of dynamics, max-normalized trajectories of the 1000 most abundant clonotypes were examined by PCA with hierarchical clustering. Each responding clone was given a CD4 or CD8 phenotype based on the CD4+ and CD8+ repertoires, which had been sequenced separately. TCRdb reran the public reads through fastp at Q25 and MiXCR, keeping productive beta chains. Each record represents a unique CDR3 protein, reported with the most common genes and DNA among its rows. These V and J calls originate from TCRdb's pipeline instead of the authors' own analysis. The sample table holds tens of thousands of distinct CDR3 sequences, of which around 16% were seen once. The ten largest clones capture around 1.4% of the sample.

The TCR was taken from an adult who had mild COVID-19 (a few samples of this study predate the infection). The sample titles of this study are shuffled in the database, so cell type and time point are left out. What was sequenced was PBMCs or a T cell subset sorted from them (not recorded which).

In nucleotide form, the sequence is TGCGCCAGCAGCCAAAACCCGGGACAGGGCCTAGAAGCTTTCTTT. It translates as CASSQNPGQGLEAFF. Here the chain combines TRBV4-3 and TRBJ1-1, with 9 central nucleotides matching TRBD1. Germline trimming amounts to 2 bases on V and 8 bases on J, with 9 as the count of junction bases outside the gene matches. Reading from cysteine to phenylalanine, the CDR3 counts 15 amino acids. Left in the record is the CDR3 DNA by itself, 45 bases read in frame from the first base. Taken from the germline V gene, the CDR1 and CDR2 loops are LGHNA and YSLEER.